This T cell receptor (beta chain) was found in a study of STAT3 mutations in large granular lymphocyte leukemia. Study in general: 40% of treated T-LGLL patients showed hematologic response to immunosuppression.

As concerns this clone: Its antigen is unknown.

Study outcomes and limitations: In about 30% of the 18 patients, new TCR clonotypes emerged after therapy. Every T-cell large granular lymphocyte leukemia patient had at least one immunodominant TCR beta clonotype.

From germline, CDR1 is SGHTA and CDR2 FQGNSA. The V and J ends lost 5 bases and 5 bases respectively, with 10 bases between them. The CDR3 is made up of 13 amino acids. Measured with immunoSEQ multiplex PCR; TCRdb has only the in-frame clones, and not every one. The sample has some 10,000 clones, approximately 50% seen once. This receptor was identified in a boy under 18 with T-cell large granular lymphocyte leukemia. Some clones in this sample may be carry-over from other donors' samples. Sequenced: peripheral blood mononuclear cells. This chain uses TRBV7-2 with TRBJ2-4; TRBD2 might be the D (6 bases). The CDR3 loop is CASSPRLENIQYF. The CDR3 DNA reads TGTGCCAGCAGCCCGAGACTAGAAAACATTCAGTACTTC.